These 15 T cell receptor beta chains share one sample of origin, sequenced in a study of T cell changes during pregnancy in multiple sclerosis. Some clones are missing from TCRdb's copy, which holds only in-frame ones; the method was immunoSEQ multiplex PCR. This sample has some 93,000 clones, with over 80% found just once. The sequences come from peripheral blood, collected after pregnancy. The receptors were sampled from a female donor with multiple sclerosis, enrolled in a pregnancy study.

The chain combines TRBV5-1 with TRBJ1-1, with TRBD1 matching 11 bases. The CDR3 sequence is 15 residues long. Germline trimming cut 2 bases from V and 4 bases from J; bases unmatched to any gene: 4. Germline V gene lookup returns CDR1 SGHRS and CDR2 YFSETQ. The CDR3 here is CASSLGTGGGTEAFF. CDR3 in DNA: TGCGCCAGCAGCTTAGGGACAGGGGGGGGCACTGAAGCTTTCTTT.

The chain combines TRBV4-2 with TRBJ2-5, with 13 bases aligning to TRBD2. The CDR3 contains 17 residues. The J segment lost 5 bases and the V segment lost 4 bases, leaving 10 bases of the junction unmatched. Per germline, CDR1 LGHNA and CDR2 YNFKEQ. CDR3 residues: CASSLGTSGNLGETQYF. The CDR3 DNA follows: TGTGCCAGCAGCCTTGGGACTAGCGGGAACCTCGGGGAGACCCAGTACTTC.

The rearrangement links TRBV11-1 to TRBJ1-1; D gene unclear. Trimming removed 2 bases at V and 1 base at J, with 5 bases between. From germline, CDR1 is SGHAT and CDR2 FQDESV (reference sequence). This CDR3 region has 13 residues. CDR3 bases: TGTGCCAGCAGCTTACTAGGGAACACTGAAGCTTTCTTT. This translates into CASSLLGNTEAFF.

The rearrangement joins TRBV5-1 to TRBJ1-1; D might be TRBD1 (5 bases). CDR1 and CDR2 from the germline V gene are SGHRS and YFSETQ. Between the trimmed V and J ends, which lost 3 bases and 4 bases, there was a span of 13 bases. The CDR3 sequence is 14 residues long. DNA of the CDR3: TGCGCCAGCAGCTCGGCCCTGGGGGGCACTGAAGCTTTCTTT. This encodes CASSSALGGTEAFF.

This clone turned up a few times. The chain is built from TRBV10-1 and TRBJ2-3, with TRBD1 matching over 7 bases. The ends lost 6 bases at V and 4 bases at J; junction bases unmatched: 7. Germline V lookup: CDR1 WNHNN, CDR2 SYGVQD (reference sequence). This CDR3 has 14 amino acids. The CDR3 nucleotides are TGCGCCAGCAGCAGGGACAGTTCAGCAGATACGCAGTATTTT. Translated: CASSRDSSADTQYF.

V usage is TRBV6-5 and J usage is TRBJ1-1, with D uncertain. This CDR3 has 11 amino acids. In germline, CDR1 is MNHEY, CDR2 SVGAGI. V was cut by 9 bases and J by 11 bases, with 16 bases left in between. The CDR3 reads CASLLGTAAFF. DNA of the CDR3: TGTGCCAGTTTATTGGGCACTGCGGCTTTCTTT.

V is TRBV25-1 and J is TRBJ2-5; D might be TRBD2 (6 bases). Trimming shortened V by 4 bases and J by 5 bases, and 11 bases separated the two germline ends. The CDR3 runs 13 residues. CDR1 MGHDK and CDR2 SYGVNS come from the germline V gene. In DNA, the CDR3 is TGTGCCAGCAGTGTGCGGGGTAAGGAGACCCAGTACTTC. Its translation: CASSVRGKETQYF.

J is TRBJ1-1 and V is TRBV7-2; D is unclear. This CDR3 has 12 amino acids. The germline CDR1 and CDR2 sequences are SGHTA and FQGNSA. V was shortened by 1 base and J by 5 bases, with 5 bases between the two germline ends. The CDR3 sequence: CASSLDRTEAFF. Here the CDR3 DNA reads TGTGCCAGCAGCTTAGACAGAACTGAAGCTTTCTTT.

V gene TRBV7-9 combines with J gene TRBJ2-3, with D unclear. V dropped 1 base and J dropped 9 bases, with 11 bases sitting between them. CDR3 length: 13 amino acids. Germline loops: CDR1 SEHNR, CDR2 FQNEAQ (reference sequence). The CDR3 coding sequence is TGTGCCAGCAGCTTAGTGGAGCCGGCAACGCAGTATTTT. Its protein product is CASSLVEPATQYF.

V gene TRBV6-1 combines with J gene TRBJ2-5; 12 nucleotides match TRBD2. The V gene's germline CDR1 is MNHNS and CDR2 SASEGT. The CDR3 is 15 amino acids. Losses at the gene ends were 2 bases for V and 2 bases for J; bases not matched to a gene: 0. CDR3 coding DNA: TGTGCCAGCAGTGAACTAGCGGGGGGGCAAGAGACCCAGTACTTC. It is translated as CASSELAGGQETQYF.

The V gene is TRBV5-6, the J gene TRBJ2-7; 10 positions match TRBD1. The CDR3 length is 15 residues. The ends lost 4 bases at V and 5 bases at J; junction bases unmatched: 9. The germline gives CDR1 SGHDT, CDR2 YYEEEE. Here the CDR3 DNA reads TGTGCCAGCAGCCCGCTGGGGACAGGGGACCACGAGCAGTACTTC. Amino acid sequence: CASSPLGTGDHEQYF.

CDR3 region: CASSLSGGTSGAEGQFF. The CDR3 coding sequence is TGTGCCAGCAGTTTATCGGGGGGGACTAGCGGAGCCGAGGGGCAGTTCTTC. The J gene is TRBJ2-1, the V gene TRBV27; the match to TRBD2 covers 11 bases. V lost 0 bases and J lost 12; bases outside the gene matches: 13. Germline V lookup: CDR1 MNHEY, CDR2 SMNVEV (reference sequence). There are 17 residues in the CDR3.

The V gene is TRBV10-1, the J gene TRBJ2-2, with TRBD1 matching over 8 bases. V was clipped by 10 bases and J by 1 base; unmatched bases: 8. Germline assignment: CDR1 WNHNN and CDR2 SYGVQD (reference sequence). The CDR3 loop spans 15 amino acids. The CDR3 region has the DNA TGCGCCACGGGAGCCGGGACAGGGAACACCGGGGAGCTGTTTTTT. It is translated as CATGAGTGNTGELFF.

The chain joins TRBV6-5 to TRBJ2-5; D is ambiguous. This CDR3 comprises 13 residues. CDR1 is MNHEY and CDR2 is SVGAGI in the germline V gene. V shed 0 bases and J shed 7 bases, with 9 bases lying between them. The CDR3 nucleotides are TGTGCCAGCAGTTACTCCACTGTCGGGACCCAGTACTTC. Translating it yields CASSYSTVGTQYF.

In DNA form, the CDR3 reads TGTGCCAGCAGCACGGGAGCGGGTTTTTGGACTGAAGCTTTCTTT. It yields the protein CASSTGAGFWTEAFF. The chain recombines TRBV5-6 with TRBJ1-1, with D unclear. Germline V CDR1 and CDR2: SGHDT, YYEEEE. This CDR3 spans 15 amino acids. V was trimmed by 4 bases and J by 5 bases, leaving 18 bases between them.